This T cell receptor beta chain is drawn from a study of cytomegalovirus exposure and HLA in healthy donors. Study-level points and caveats: One later analysis, an examination of the 100 to 150 validation repertoires, found that first-cohort TCR clusters tended to co-occur in them. The study recorded 150 to 200 TCR beta chains that were cytomegalovirus-associated. In vitro assays verified that a few CMV-associated chains recognized CMV antigens specifically.

A roughly 120-subject validation cohort, separate from the approximately 670-subject first cohort, supplied the donors. The germline V gene has CDR1 SGHRS and CDR2 YFSETQ. This CDR3 comprises 14 residues. V was trimmed by 8 bases and J by 0 bases, leaving 12 bases between them. This clone appeared once. Its antigen is as yet unknown. Profiled with immunoSEQ multiplex PCR; TCRdb holds only in-frame clones, not every one. Of approximately 54,000 clones in the sample, roughly 87% were seen once. The origin of this receptor is a woman in her late teens or twenties in good health and CMV-seropositive. Material: PBMCs. V usage is TRBV5-1 and J usage is TRBJ1-3; no reliable D call. The CDR3 spells CASMESTSGNTIYF. CDR3 nucleotide sequence: TGCGCCAGTATGGAGAGCACCTCTGGAAACACCATATATTTT.